This T cell receptor (beta chain) was identified during a study of T cells in Graves' hyperthyroidism and ophthalmopathy. This clonotype was seen ten or more times. The TCR beta CDR3 regions underwent amplification using RNA transcripts as the source. Primed by the HTBI set, a first-round RT-PCR was run on the TCR CDR3. TCRdb itself ran the multiplex PCR reads through MiXCR, one entry per CDR3 protein. The sample records approximately 710,000 distinct CDR3 sequences, approximately 15% being singletons. CDR3 size: 13 residues. Germline-derived CDR1 and CDR2 are SGDLS and YYNGEE. The V and J ends lost 2 bases and 10 bases respectively, with 15 bases between them.

This receptor was identified in a man aged 45 to 65 with Graves' hyperthyroidism. The source material was blood. This chain connects TRBV9 to TRBJ2-5, with TRBD1 as a possible D gene (8 bases). The DNA for the CDR3 is TGTGCCAGCAGCGTGTACAGGGGGGGCGACCAGTACTTC. Residues: CASSVYRGGDQYF.